This entry concerns a single TCR beta chain. This clonotype was observed a handful of times. The antigen it recognizes is unknown. No much larger clonotype is one base removed from it; base qualities were not supplied. The source of the sample is a study of post-analysis software for immune sequencing data (dated by TCRdb to the mid-2010s). Describing the broader study: Disease courses on record covered relapsing-remitting, secondary progressive and progressive-relapsing multiple sclerosis, though some patients had no subtype annotation. The multiple sclerosis patient repertoires were compared with approximately 11 previously published healthy control repertoires from donors aged 6 to 25 years. A subset of samples was prepared in parallel using single-end sample barcoding, then pooled and co-amplified after Illumina adapter ligation. Study-wide conclusions, independent of this receptor: The multiple sclerosis patient group was slightly younger than the control group. Compared with controls, multiple sclerosis patients had significantly lower normalized Chao1 diversity, a finding suggesting substantial peripheral T-cell clonal expansion. Patients showed significantly higher frequencies than controls for five TRBV segments, among them TRBV5-6, TRBV5-1 and TRBV20-1. Direct clustering with F measure showed strong co-clustering of samples prepared in the same batch, prompting a batch-effect correction.

Libraries were prepared through PCR. Sequencing used an Illumina HiSeq 2500. To reduce PCR and sequencing biases, unique molecular identifiers were incorporated into the TCR beta cDNA libraries. About 500,000 cDNA molecules were obtained for every 1 to 10 million input T cells, so each molecule roughly corresponded to one T cell. Patient libraries were prepared and sequenced with the same protocol used for the earlier healthy control dataset. Within a given batch, samples were prepared together, multiplexed and sequenced on the same HiSeq lane. The authors' analysis ran thus. Raw barcoded reads were processed with MIGEC, discarding single-read molecular identifier groups before consensus assembly and CDR3 extraction. VDJtools was used for post-analysis of the clonotype tables, with diversity normalized by down-sampling every dataset to the smallest sample size. To correct batch-related cross-sample contamination, repertoire overlap clustering matched CDR3 amino acid sequences but not nucleotide sequences. TCRdb reprocessed the public reads (quality trimming at Q25 with fastp, clone calling with MiXCR) and kept in-frame beta chains. Under each unique CDR3 protein, matching rows form one entry showing the most common genes and DNA. TCRdb, rather than the study authors, made the V and J calls. This sample gives roughly 400,000 distinct CDR3 sequences in total; roughly 38% of them show up just once. Of the sample, 6% to 9% is held by the ten largest clones.

TCR beta repertoires were profiled from peripheral blood of about a dozen young patients with multiple sclerosis to demonstrate the VDJtools post-analysis software. The multiple sclerosis patients were children and adolescents between roughly 6 and 17 years of age. The V end loses 1 base and the J end loses 2 bases, and a stretch of 10 bases separates them. CDR1 and CDR2 (SGHTA, FQGNSA) derive from the germline V gene. The CDR3 holds 15 amino acids from the cysteine to the phenylalanine. Only CDR3 DNA remains: 45 bases, in frame from the first base. This receptor was taken from a girl aged 2-10 years with multiple sclerosis. What was sequenced was blood. The receptor chain draws on TRBV7-2 and TRBJ2-3; the D gene cannot be named for sure. The CDR3 has the sequence CASSLVRQATDTQYF. The nucleotide sequence is TGTGCCAGCAGCTTAGTAAGGCAGGCCACAGATACGCAGTATTTT.